This T cell receptor beta chain emerged from a study of cytomegalovirus exposure and HLA in healthy donors (dated by TCRdb to between 2016 and 2019). Some background on the complete study: A later analysis indicated that the roughly 130 validation repertoires were generated on the platform also employed for the 666 repertoires of the first cohort. To predict cytomegalovirus infection status, the study brought together high-throughput TCR immunosequencing, statistical association of individual TCRs with disease status, and machine learning. The study was designed to test whether signatures of past pathogen exposure could be identified by cataloging public T cell receptors. A separate validation cohort of more than 100 different subjects was used in addition to the roughly 700-subject first cohort.

Receptor amplification or capture employed the immunoSEQ multiplex PCR assay. In the authors' own workflow: To diagnose cytomegalovirus status from the catalog of TCR beta chain sequences, a statistical classification framework was built. The immuneACCESS repertoire file appears here via TCRdb, limited to in-frame rearrangements. These files lack a portion of the clones; in checked studies, under half of the deficit traces to unresolved V genes, and the cause of the others is not known. V, J and clone size reflect that table, while D and trimming were determined from the DNA. The sample table lists about 43,000 clones, 80% to 95% of them with a count of one. Jointly, the top ten make up about 5% of the sample. Details on this clone: The antigen it recognizes is unknown. No qualities accompany the bases; no much larger clone lies one base away.

Study-level results and caveats: All 120 repertoires were used to score co-occurrence in the validation cohort in a later analysis, because that analysis had no HLA typing for the cohort. The classifier was reported to diagnose cytomegalovirus status with high specificity and sensitivity in both the original and validation cohorts. In a later analysis, TCRs clustered in the first cohort were found to also tend to co-occur in the 120 validation repertoires, with 90% to 95% of cluster scores above 0. The study gave a list of about 170 TCR beta chains associated with cytomegalovirus. In vitro tests confirmed that a few of the cytomegalovirus-associated TCR beta chains recognize cytomegalovirus antigens. It was suggested by the authors that the approach could potentially be generalized to other disease states and immunological phenotypes. Most TCR sequences were seen in very few donors, while some public TCRs were found in many individuals.

Separate from the approximately 670-subject first cohort, the validation cohort of about 130 subjects was the group to which the donors belonged. Compared with germline, V lacks 5 bases and J lacks 7 bases; bases without a gene match: 11. CDR1 and CDR2 are drawn from the germline V gene: SGHAT, FQNNGV. Its CDR3 holds 14 amino acids, cysteine through phenylalanine. Kept here is only the CDR3 DNA, which spans 42 bases and is read in frame from base 1. The V gene is TRBV11-2 and the J gene is TRBJ2-7, with 7 bases in between that match TRBD1. The specimen was PBMCs. This TCR was sampled from a young man in good health and CMV-seronegative. The CDR3 sequence is CASSVPGTVGEQYF. The sequenced DNA is TGTGCCAGCAGCGTACCCGGGACAGTCGGGGAGCAGTACTTC.